This is a list of T cell receptor beta chains from one sample in a study of CXCR4 blockade with PD-1 therapy in pancreatic cancer. The assay was immunoSEQ multiplex PCR, and TCRdb's table has in-frame clones only and misses some. The profile shows about 6,000 clones, 35% to 45% of them singletons. Sequenced: tumor tissue. The receptors here all came from a human donor with pancreatic ductal adenocarcinoma. Each CDR3 is given with its conserved first and last residue. The D gene is left open where the match is weak. The size of a clone is reported for some rows only, either as once, few or many, or as a class for expanded clones.

-,once,TRBJ2-5,TRBV28,TGTGCCAGCAGTTATAGTATACAAGGCCTACGGCGAACCCAGTACTTC,CASSYSIQGLRRTQYF
-,many,TRBJ2-3,TRBV11-3,TGTGCCAGCAGCTTAGTAGGTCTGACATCGGATACGCAGTATTTT,CASSLVGLTSDTQYF
TRBD2,-,TRBJ2-1,TRBV15,TGTGCCACCAGCAGAGCGGTGGTTAGCGGGAGCAATGAGCAGTTCTTC,CATSRAVVSGSNEQFF
-,-,TRBJ1-4,TRBV18,TGTGCCAGCTCTCCCTACAGCGGAACGAATGAAAAACTGTTTTTT,CASSPYSGTNEKLFF
-,-,TRBJ2-2,TRBV25-1,TGTGCCAGCAGTGAATTTGGTCGGGTTGGCACCGGGGAGCTGTTTTTT,CASSEFGRVGTGELFF
-,few,TRBJ1-2,TRBV6-1,TGTGCCAGCAGTGAAGCGCCGCAGGGGAGGTATGGCTACACCTTC,CASSEAPQGRYGYTF
-,-,TRBJ1-4,TRBV28,TGTGCCAGCAGAAGCTGGGGGGTAGGTGAAAAACTGTTTTTT,CASRSWGVGEKLFF
-,-,TRBJ2-7,TRBV27,TGTGCCAGCAGTCCGACGGACAAGGGGGGGGTCTACGAGCAGTACTTC,CASSPTDKGGVYEQYF
-,-,TRBJ2-1,TRBV6-7,TGTGCCAGCAGTAACGACAATGAGCAGTTCTTC,CASSNDNEQFF
-,few,TRBJ2-7,TRBV6-8,TGTGCCAGCAGTTACCCTTGGAACGAGCAGTACTTC,CASSYPWNEQYF
-,few,TRBJ1-1,TRBV29-1,TGCAGCGGACGATTGAACACTGAAGCTTTCTTT,CSGRLNTEAFF
-,many,TRBJ2-1,TRBV11-3,TGTGCCAGCAGCTTGACGGGAGACTCCTACAATGAGCAGTTCTTC,CASSLTGDSYNEQFF
-,-,TRBJ1-4,TRBV25-1,TGTGCCAGCAGTGAACCCTTGGGGACTTACCTGTTTTTT,CASSEPLGTYLFF
TRBD2,few,TRBJ2-7,TRBV9,TGTGCCAGCAGCAGCGGGAGCTCCTACGAGCAGTACTTC,CASSSGSSYEQYF
-,-,TRBJ2-3,TRBV29-1,TGCAGCGTTGAAGAGCAGGGGACAGATACGCAGTATTTT,CSVEEQGTDTQYF
TRBD1,-,TRBJ2-7,TRBV18,TGTGCCAGCTCGGGGACAGTCTCCTCCTACGAGCAGTACTTC,CASSGTVSSYEQYF
-,few,TRBJ1-4,TRBV11-3,TGTGCCAGCAGCTTGTCCCGGGGACCCGGAAAACTGTTTTTT,CASSLSRGPGKLFF
TRBD1,few,TRBJ2-5,TRBV9,TGTGCCAGCAGCGTAGGACAGGGAGAGACCCAGTACTTC,CASSVGQGETQYF
-,-,TRBJ2-1,TRBV18,TGTGCCAGCTCACCGCGAGCGGAGGGGGGCAATGAGCAGTTCTTC,CASSPRAEGGNEQFF
TRBD1,few,TRBJ1-5,TRBV6-8,TGTGCCATCAGTGGGGACAGGGATCAGCCCCAGCATTTT,CAISGDRDQPQHF
-,once,TRBJ2-3,TRBV15,TGTGCCACCAGCAGAGGGCACGGAGGGGGGTCAGATACACAGTATTTT,CATSRGHGGGSDTQYF
-,-,TRBJ1-4,TRBV19,TGTGCCAGTAGTATAGGAGAAGGGCAGCGTACTGAAAAACTGTTTTTT,CASSIGEGQRTEKLFF
TRBD1,few,TRBJ2-2,TRBV19,TGTGCCCCCCCGGGACAGGGGTACACCGGGGAGCTGTTTTTT,CAPPGQGYTGELFF
-,-,TRBJ2-1,TRBV18,TGTGCCAGCTCACGGAGGGGGCTGGAGAAGTTCTTC,CASSRRGLEKFF
-,few,TRBJ2-2,TRBV11-3,TGTGCCAGCAGCTTGGAGGGGAGCAACACCGGGGAGCTGTTTTTT,CASSLEGSNTGELFF
TRBD2,many,TRBJ2-2,TRBV7-4,TGTGCCAGCAGCTCGACTAGCGGGAGTGTGGAGCTGTTTTTT,CASSSTSGSVELFF
TRBD1,many,TRBJ2-7,TRBV11-1,TGTGCCAGCAGTCGGACCGGGACAGGGGGCCACGAGCAGTACTTC,CASSRTGTGGHEQYF
-,-,TRBJ1-2,TRBV29-1,TGCAGCGTTGATAGGCAGGGGTTCTATGGCTACACCTTC,CSVDRQGFYGYTF